Sequencing of this T cell receptor beta chain was carried out in a study of CD8+ T cells in alopecia areata. Looking at the study overall: Tofacitinib therapy took 6 to 18 months; 6 months off drug came after. Notes on the study in general: Having one nonresponder leaves uncertain how baseline CD8+ expansion relates to response.

Noted treatment: oral pan-JAK inhibitor, 5-10 mg twice daily. Alopecia areata patients gave lesional scalp punch biopsies and peripheral blood samples. A few counts support this clone. Its matching antigen is unknown. Following RNA extraction, reverse transcription yielded cDNA that acted as the sequencing template. Only in-frame clones appear in the TCRdb table, and some are missing; sequencing was by immunoSEQ multiplex PCR. The sample shows some 220,000 clones, approximately 57% of them seen only once. In germline, CDR1 is SGHDT, CDR2 YYEEEE. The CDR3 is made up of 13 amino acids. The V end lost 4 bases, the J end lost 14 bases, and 16 bases lay between the germline ends.

Sequences were derived from CD4+ T cells sorted from blood, sampled at week 4, from a patient treated with tofacitinib. This TCR was sampled from a human donor with alopecia areata. The chain is built from TRBV5-6 and TRBJ1-6; no clear D gene. CDR3 residues: CASSQPQGMALHF. The CDR3 coding sequence is TGTGCCAGCAGCCAGCCGCAAGGGATGGCCCTCCACTTT.